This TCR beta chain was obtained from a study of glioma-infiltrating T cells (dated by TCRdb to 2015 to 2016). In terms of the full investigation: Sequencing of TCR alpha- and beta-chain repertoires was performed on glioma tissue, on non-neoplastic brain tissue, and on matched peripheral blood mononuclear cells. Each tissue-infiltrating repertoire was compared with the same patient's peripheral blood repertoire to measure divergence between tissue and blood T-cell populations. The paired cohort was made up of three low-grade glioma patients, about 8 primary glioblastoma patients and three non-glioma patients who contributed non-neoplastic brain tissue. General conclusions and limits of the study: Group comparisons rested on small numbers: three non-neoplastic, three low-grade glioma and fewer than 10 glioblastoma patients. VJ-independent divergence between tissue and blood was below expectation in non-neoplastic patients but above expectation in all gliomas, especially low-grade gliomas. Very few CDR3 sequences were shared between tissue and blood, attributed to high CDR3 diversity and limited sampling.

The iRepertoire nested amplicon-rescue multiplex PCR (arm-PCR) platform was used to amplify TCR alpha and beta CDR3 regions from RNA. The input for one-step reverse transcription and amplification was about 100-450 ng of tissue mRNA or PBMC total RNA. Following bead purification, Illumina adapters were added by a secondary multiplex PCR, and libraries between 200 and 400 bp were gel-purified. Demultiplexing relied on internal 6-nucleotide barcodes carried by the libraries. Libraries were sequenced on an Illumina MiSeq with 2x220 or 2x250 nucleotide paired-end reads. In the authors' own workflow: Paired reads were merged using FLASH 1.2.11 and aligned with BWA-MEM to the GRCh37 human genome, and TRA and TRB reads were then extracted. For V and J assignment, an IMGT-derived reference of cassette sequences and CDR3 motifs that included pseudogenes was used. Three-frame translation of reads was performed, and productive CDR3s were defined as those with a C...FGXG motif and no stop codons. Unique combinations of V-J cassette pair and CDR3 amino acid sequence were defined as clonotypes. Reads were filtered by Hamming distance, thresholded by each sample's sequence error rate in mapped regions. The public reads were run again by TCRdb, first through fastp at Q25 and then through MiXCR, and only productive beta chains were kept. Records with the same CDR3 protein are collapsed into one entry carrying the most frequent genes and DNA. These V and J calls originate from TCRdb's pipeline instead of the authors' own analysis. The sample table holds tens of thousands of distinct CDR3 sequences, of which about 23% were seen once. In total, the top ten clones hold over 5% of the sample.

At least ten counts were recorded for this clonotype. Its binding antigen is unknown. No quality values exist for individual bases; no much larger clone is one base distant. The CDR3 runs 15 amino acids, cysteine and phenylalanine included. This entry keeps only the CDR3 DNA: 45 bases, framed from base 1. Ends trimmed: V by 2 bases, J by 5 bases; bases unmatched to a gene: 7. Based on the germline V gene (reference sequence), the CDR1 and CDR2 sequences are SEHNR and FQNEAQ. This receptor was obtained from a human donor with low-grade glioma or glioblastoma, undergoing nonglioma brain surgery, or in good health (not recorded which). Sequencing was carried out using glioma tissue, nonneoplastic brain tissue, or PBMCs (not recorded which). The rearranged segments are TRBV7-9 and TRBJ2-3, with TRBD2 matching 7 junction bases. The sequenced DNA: TGTGCCAGCAGCTTACGTGGGAGGGCCATAGATACGCAGTATTTT. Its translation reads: CASSLRGRAIDTQYF.